Listed below are T cell receptor beta chains from one sample, sequenced in a study of blood T cell repertoires in COVID-19. Method: immunoSEQ multiplex PCR; TCRdb's copy keeps in-frame clones and lacks some. The sample has around 77,000 clones, around 85% seen once; the top ten hold just over 5%. Sequencing was done on a sample of peripheral blood. All receptors come from a man aged 80 or over with acute or convalescent COVID-19. CDR3s include the opening cysteine and the closing phenylalanine or tryptophan. The D gene is left open where the match is weak. Clone size is given for some rows only: seen once, a few or many times, or a class if the clone is expanded.

V: TRBV5-1
size: -
D: -
J: TRBJ1-2
DNA: TGCGCCAGCAGCTTGGCCTCCAGCGTCAGCTATGGCTACACCTTC
CDR3: CASSLASSVSYGYTF

V: TRBV11-3
size: few
D: -
J: TRBJ2-5
DNA: TGTGCCAGCAGCTTAGAGGGACTGCAAGAGACCCAGTACTTC
CDR3: CASSLEGLQETQYF

V: TRBV28
size: -
D: -
J: TRBJ2-2
DNA: TGTGCCAGCAGCCTCTCGGGACCGGGGAGGTTGAGGGGAACACGCGGGGAGCTGTTTTTT
CDR3: CASSLSGPGRLRGTRGELFF

V: TRBV18
size: -
D: -
J: TRBJ1-2
DNA: TGTGCCAGCTCACCAGAGAGGGCGGTCGGTGGCTACACCTTC
CDR3: CASSPERAVGGYTF

V: TRBV7-2
size: -
D: -
J: TRBJ1-2
DNA: TGTGCCAGCAGTCAACAGCAAAACTATGGCTACACCTTC
CDR3: CASSQQQNYGYTF

V: TRBV3-1/TRBV3-2
size: -
D: -
J: TRBJ1-5
DNA: TGTGCCAGCAGCAGACCGGGACAGCCCCAGCATTTT
CDR3: CASSRPGQPQHF

V: TRBV5-1
size: -
D: TRBD1
J: TRBJ2-7
DNA: TGCGCCAGCAGCCGCGGACAGGGGCCAACCTACGAGCAGTACTTC
CDR3: CASSRGQGPTYEQYF

V: TRBV6-1
size: -
D: -
J: TRBJ1-5
DNA: TGTGCCAGCAGTGAGTGGGGGGATCAGCCCCAGCATTTT
CDR3: CASSEWGDQPQHF

V: TRBV5-4
size: -
D: -
J: TRBJ2-2
DNA: TGTGCCAGCAGCTTAAGCCTAGCGAACACCGGGGAGCTGTTTTTT
CDR3: CASSLSLANTGELFF

V: TRBV11-3
size: few
D: -
J: TRBJ1-3
DNA: TGTGCCAGCAGCTCGCGGGACGGTGGAAACACCATATATTTT
CDR3: CASSSRDGGNTIYF

V: TRBV18
size: -
D: -
J: TRBJ2-7
DNA: TGTGCCAGCTCACCAGAGGGGGGGGAGGAGTACTTC
CDR3: CASSPEGGEEYF

V: TRBV27
size: -
D: TRBD2
J: TRBJ2-3
DNA: TGTGCCAGCAGTTTCGGGGCCTCTGGGACTAGCGGATCAGATACGCAGTATTTT
CDR3: CASSFGASGTSGSDTQYF

V: TRBV30
size: few
D: -
J: TRBJ1-4
DNA: TGTGCCTGGAGTGCAGGGCACGGGGAAAAACTGTTTTTT
CDR3: CAWSAGHGEKLFF

V: TRBV27
size: -
D: -
J: TRBJ1-2
DNA: TGTGCCAGCAGCTCAGGGGTTGGCTACACCTTC
CDR3: CASSSGVGYTF

V: TRBV19
size: -
D: TRBD1
J: TRBJ1-4
DNA: TGTGCCAGTAGCAGGGGGCGTGAAAAACTGTTTTTT
CDR3: CASSRGREKLFF

V: TRBV10-3
size: -
D: -
J: TRBJ2-5
DNA: TGTGCCAGCCTAAATGAGAGGGGGAGGGGAGAGACCCAGTACTTC
CDR3: CASLNERGRGETQYF

V: TRBV5-1
size: -
D: TRBD1
J: TRBJ1-1
DNA: TGCGCCAGCAGCTTGCGGGGACAGGGGAACACTGAAGCTTTCTTT
CDR3: CASSLRGQGNTEAFF